This T cell receptor (beta chain) is drawn from a study of blood T cell repertoires in COVID-19. Study-wide background: The analysed material was cDNA or gDNA that came from T cells, B-cell-depleted T cells, or PBMCs.

The protocol was immunoSEQ multiplex PCR, while the TCRdb copy is restricted to in-frame clones and leaves out a portion. The data hold 180,000 or so clones, with about 87% observed a single time. Trimming took off 4 bases at V and 7 bases at J, with 14 bases between the two ends. This CDR3 is 13 amino acids long. CDR1 SGHTS and CDR2 YDEGEE come from the germline V gene. On this clone: A much larger clone lies one base from this, so it may be a read error.

This receptor was obtained from a middle-aged man with active or convalescent COVID-19. Sample: peripheral blood. This rearrangement joins TRBV5-8 to TRBJ1-2; D is unresolved. The CDR3 DNA sequence: TGTGCCAGCAGCCGGACCGGGGTTGGTGGCTACACCTTC. It is translated as CASSRTGVGGYTF.